This T cell receptor (beta chain) was recovered during a study of cytomegalovirus exposure and HLA in healthy donors. Trimming stripped 4 bases from V and 4 bases from J, with 16 bases between. This CDR3 has 15 residues. Germline loops: CDR1 SGHTA, CDR2 FQGTGA. PCR primers comprised 60 Vbeta and 13 Jbeta primers. Clones were sequenced by immunoSEQ multiplex PCR, and TCRdb holds only the in-frame ones, with some missing. The sample consists of 170,000 or so clones, just under 80% of them appearing once. Overall study findings and caveats: Sequencing likely generated an artifact that appeared as a cluster of highly shared sequence variants. Under in vitro conditions, a few CMV-associated chains were confirmed as specific for CMV antigens. Being productive about 87% or about 30% of the time was typical of most TCR beta V segments in an earlier analysis. In a later analysis, several top co-occurrence clusters appeared linked to parvovirus B19, influenza, CMV and Epstein-Barr virus.

Worth noting for this clone: Its target is unknown.

J is TRBJ1-1 and V is TRBV7-3; TRBD1 might be the D (6 bases). Source material: PBMCs. This clonotype was obtained from a woman in her forties or fifties in good health and CMV-seropositive. The CDR3 DNA reads TGTGCCAGCAGCTCACAGGGATCGGGGGGCACTGAAGCTTTCTTT. Translated: CASSSQGSGGTEAFF.